These 20 T cell receptor beta chains were sequenced from one sample in a study of graft-versus-host responses after intestinal transplantation. Here immunoSEQ multiplex PCR was the method, and the copy in TCRdb shows in-frame clones only, minus some. The sample lists 70,000 to 95,000 clones; 85% to 90% were seen once. Antigens of these TCRs are unknown. The sample consisted of unstimulated CD4+ T cells sorted from spleen or lymph node cells, taken before intestinal transplant. These TCRs come from a human donor who received an intestinal transplant.

The genes are TRBV6-5 and TRBJ1-3; D gene ambiguous. The ends were cut back, 6 bases at V and 0 bases at J, with 6 bases in the middle. Germline CDR1 reads MNHEY; CDR2 reads SVGAGI. The CDR3 totals 13 residues. The CDR3 DNA is TGTGCCAGCAGAACAGTCTCTGGAAACACCATATATTTT. Residues: CASRTVSGNTIYF.

This chain links TRBV15 with TRBJ1-2; D is uncertain. The CDR3 sequence is 13 residues long. Trimming shortened V by 0 bases and J by 4 bases, and 6 bases separated the two germline ends. Per germline, CDR1 LNHNV and CDR2 YYDKDF (reference sequence). The CDR3 loop is CATSRDVLYGYTF. The CDR3 nucleotides are TGTGCCACCAGCAGAGACGTCCTCTATGGCTACACCTTC.

The J gene is TRBJ1-2, the V gene TRBV27; 12 nucleotides match TRBD1. After removal of 4 bases from V and 1 base from J, the junction contained 7 bases not matched to a gene. The CDR3 is 17 amino acids. Germline loops: CDR1 MNHEY, CDR2 SMNVEV (reference sequence). CDR3 loop: CASSSLGQGANNYGYTF. CDR3 bases: TGTGCCAGCAGTTCTCTGGGACAGGGGGCCAATAACTATGGCTACACCTTC.

V gene TRBV2 combines with J gene TRBJ1-2, with TRBD1 identical over 10 bases. Looked up from germline, CDR1 is SNHLY and CDR2 is FYNNEI. The CDR3 extends over 12 amino acids. The V segment lost 8 bases and the J segment 8 bases; nucleotides outside the gene matches: 5. CDR3 DNA sequence: TGTGCCAGCCCCGGACAGGGGGAAGGCTACACCTTC. Translation gives CASPGQGEGYTF.

The chain links TRBV5-4 to TRBJ2-5, with 9 bases fitting TRBD2. Germline-derived CDR1 and CDR2 are SGHNT and YYREEE (reference sequence). CDR3 size: 15 residues. V was pared by 2 bases and J by 3 bases, with 5 bases of the junction left unmatched. The CDR3 DNA reads TGTGCCAGCAGCTTCCGGCTAGCGGGAAAAGAGACCCAGTACTTC. As protein: CASSFRLAGKETQYF.

The CDR3 loop is CASSPWTGLAKNIQYF. The CDR3 region has the DNA TGTGCCAGCAGCCCGTGGACAGGACTAGCCAAAAACATTCAGTACTTC. The chain recombines TRBV5-4 with TRBJ2-4, with TRBD1 identical over 7 bases. V was pared by 4 bases and J by 0 bases, with 7 bases of the junction left unmatched. CDR1 and CDR2 (germline): SGHNT, YYREEE (reference sequence). This CDR3 has 16 amino acids.

The rearrangement uses TRBV4-2 and TRBJ2-7, with 7 bases fitting TRBD2. The V segment lost 3 bases and the J segment 6 bases; nucleotides outside the gene matches: 5. Germline V lookup: CDR1 LGHNA, CDR2 YNFKEQ. The CDR3 consists of 13 residues. CDR3 sequence reads: CASSQVLAGEQYF. The CDR3 nucleotides read TGTGCCAGCAGCCAGGTTTTAGCGGGCGAGCAGTACTTC.

J is TRBJ2-7 and V is TRBV9; D possibly corresponds to TRBD2 (7 bases). This CDR3 spans 15 amino acids. Trimming cost V 0 bases and J 6 bases, with 16 bases left between them. CDR1 is SGDLS, CDR2 YYNGEE, per germline. The CDR3, as DNA: TGTGCCAGCAGCGTAGAGGGGGGGTTAACCTGCGAGCAGTACTTC. It yields the protein CASSVEGGLTCEQYF.

This chain links TRBV2 with TRBJ2-5; weak D call: TRBD2 (5 bases). From germline, CDR1 is SNHLY and CDR2 FYNNEI. CDR3 size: 12 residues. Written as DNA, the CDR3 is TGTGCATGCAATCTAGCACAAGAGACCCAGTACTTC. Translated, it gives CACNLAQETQYF.

The V and J genes are TRBV7-3 and TRBJ2-2, with TRBD2 matching 10 bases. From germline, CDR1 is SGHTA and CDR2 FQGTGA. V trimming: 5 bases; J trimming: 0 bases; junction bases outside the gene matches: 18. The CDR3 contains 21 residues. The DNA of the CDR3 is TGTGCCAGCAGCCGAAAACCCACGAGCGGGGGGGTGGTCGCGAACACCGGGGAGCTGTTTTTT. This translates into CASSRKPTSGGVVANTGELFF. Complete variable domain (other parts from reference TRBV7-3 and TRBJ2-2): GAGVSQTPSNKVTEKGKYVELRCDPISGHTALYWYRQSLGQGPEFLIYFQGTGAADDSGLPNDRFFAVRPEGSVSTLKIQRTERGDSAVYLCASSRKPTSGGVVANTGELFFGEGSRLTVL.

In this sample, this clone turned up once. The DNA of the CDR3 is TGTGCCAGTAGTAGGCAGGGGGTTGGCTACGAGCAGTACTTC. It encodes CASSRQGVGYEQYF. The rearrangement uses TRBV19 and TRBJ2-7; 7 nucleotides align to TRBD1. V gave up 4 bases and J gave up 3 bases; unmatched junction bases: 6. This CDR3 region has 14 residues. Germline V gene lookup returns CDR1 LNHDA and CDR2 SQIVND (reference sequence).

The chain uses TRBV5-1 and TRBJ2-2, with D uncertain. The V and J ends lost 0 bases and 5 bases respectively, with 11 bases between them. The germline V gene encodes CDR1 SGHRS and CDR2 YFSETQ. This CDR3 contains 15 residues. The CDR3 protein is CASSLGPGSTGELFF. CDR3 coding DNA: TGCGCCAGCAGCTTGGGTCCCGGGTCTACCGGGGAGCTGTTTTTT.

This sequence joins TRBV27 and TRBJ1-4, with TRBD1 identical over 9 bases. The CDR3 has 15 residues. Trimming took 7 bases from V and 10 from J; bases not matched to a gene: 13. The germline V gene encodes CDR1 MNHEY and CDR2 SMNVEV (reference sequence). The CDR3 reads CASTDPGQGIGKLFF. The CDR3 DNA reads TGTGCCAGCACCGATCCGGGACAGGGTATCGGAAAACTGTTTTTT. The variable domain in full, with the rest retrieved from reference TRBV27 and TRBJ1-4, is EAQVTQNPRYLITVTGKKLTVTCSQNMNHEYMSWYRQDPGLGLRQIYYSMNVEVTDKGDVPEGYKVSRKEKRNFPLILESPSPNQTSLYFCASTDPGQGIGKLFFGSGTQLSVL.

This chain uses TRBV5-1 with TRBJ1-1; tentative D call: TRBD1 (6 bases). With 5 bases removed from V and 4 bases from J, the gap between germline ends came to 12 bases. The CDR3 extends over 13 amino acids. The V gene's germline CDR1 is SGHRS and CDR2 YFSETQ. The CDR3 is CASSGGVGTEAFF. In nucleotides, the CDR3 is TGCGCCAGCAGTGGGGGCGTGGGCACTGAAGCTTTCTTT. Using reference TRBV5-1 and TRBJ1-1 for the parts outside the CDR3, the full variable domain is KAGVTQTPRYLIKTRGQQVTLSCSPISGHRSVSWYQQTPGQGLQFLFEYFSETQRNKGNFPGRFSGRQFSNSRSEMNVSTLELGDSALYLCASSGGVGTEAFFGQGTRLTVV.

The gene calls are TRBV6-6 and TRBJ1-6; D perhaps matches TRBD1 (5 bases). From germline, CDR1 is MNHNY and CDR2 SVGAGI (reference sequence). The CDR3 is 15 amino acids. V was cut by 5 bases and J by 7 bases, with 15 bases left in between. CDR3 protein: CASSGIRTQNSPLHF. CDR3 DNA: TGTGCCAGCAGTGGAATCAGGACACAGAATTCACCCCTCCACTTT.

The V gene is TRBV6-1, the J gene TRBJ2-5; D is possibly TRBD1 (5 bases). The CDR3 consists of 14 residues. Trimming removed 5 bases at V and 7 bases at J, with 17 bases between. Per the germline V gene, CDR1 is MNHNS and CDR2 is SASEGT. This chain's CDR3 is CASSPQKGSGTQYF. The CDR3 DNA reads as TGTGCCAGCAGTCCCCAGAAGGGGTCGGGGACCCAGTACTTC.

The CDR3: CASSVGGQGSFSVETQYF. The CDR3 nucleotides read TGTGCCAGCAGCGTAGGGGGACAGGGTTCTTTTTCCGTCGAGACCCAGTACTTC. V is TRBV9 and J is TRBJ2-5; 9 nucleotides align to TRBD1. V was pared by 0 bases and J by 5 bases, with 14 bases of the junction left unmatched. The CDR3 totals 18 residues. In germline, CDR1 is SGDLS, CDR2 YYNGEE. The full variable domain, completed using reference TRBV9 and TRBJ2-5, is DSGVTQTPKHLITATGQRVTLRCSPRSGDLSVYWYQQSLDQGLQFLIQYYNGEERAKGNILERFSAQQFPDLHSELNLSSLELGDSALYFCASSVGGQGSFSVETQYFGPGTRLLVL.

The rearrangement joins TRBV7-9 to TRBJ1-6; 7 bases are shared with TRBD1. CDR1 is SEHNR, CDR2 FQNEAQ, per germline (reference sequence). V was pared by 3 bases and J by 9 bases, with 8 bases of the junction left unmatched. The CDR3 is 15 residues long. The CDR3: CASSFLGTESSPLHF. For the CDR3, the DNA is TGTGCCAGCAGCTTTCTCGGGACAGAGTCTTCACCCCTCCACTTT. Based on the CDR3 plus reference TRBV7-9 and TRBJ1-6, the full variable domain is DTGVSQNPRHKITKRGQNVTFRCDPISEHNRLYWYRQTLGQGPEFLTYFQNEAQLEKSRLLSDRFSAERPKGSFSTLEIQRTEQGDSAMYLCASSFLGTESSPLHFGNGTRLTVT.

This clone was counted a single time. The chain has TRBV5-1 and TRBJ2-5, with a weak D call TRBD2 (6 bases). The length of the CDR3 is 14 residues. Germline values: CDR1 SGHRS, CDR2 YFSETQ. V shed 4 bases and J shed 5 bases, with 15 bases lying between them. The CDR3 protein is CASSTRLGGETQYF. The CDR3 region has the DNA TGCGCCAGCAGCACCCGACTAGGAGGGGAGACCCAGTACTTC.

This clone came up once. This sequence joins TRBV5-4 and TRBJ2-7, with D maybe TRBD2 (5 bases). The CDR3 runs 14 residues. CDR1 and CDR2 (germline): SGHNT, YYREEE (reference sequence). V was shortened by 9 bases and J by 1 base, with 17 bases between the two germline ends. CDR3 loop: CATSAGVASYEQYF. The CDR3 bases are TGTGCCACCTCAGCCGGGGTAGCATCCTACGAGCAGTACTTC. The full variable domain, its missing parts supplied by reference TRBV5-4 and TRBJ2-7, is ETGVTQSPTHLIKTRGQQVTLRCSSQSGHNTVSWYQQALGQGPQFIFQYYREEENGRGNFPPRFSGLQFPNYSSELNVNALELDDSALYLCATSAGVASYEQYFGPGTRLTVT.